This TCR beta chain was profiled in a study of T cells in Graves' hyperthyroidism and ophthalmopathy. This clonotype has more than one count but fewer than ten. There were TCR beta CDR3 regions amplified from RNA transcripts. In the first-round RT-PCR of the TCR CDR3, the HTBI primer set was used. TCRdb ran MiXCR on the multiplex PCR reads and lists one entry per CDR3 protein. The sample contains around 800,000 distinct CDR3 sequences, about 38% of which appear only once. The germline CDR1 and CDR2 sequences are SNHLY and FYNNEI. This CDR3 contains 14 residues. Between the trimmed V and J ends, which lost 8 bases and 7 bases, there was a span of 18 bases.

This chain links TRBV2 with TRBJ1-5; D gene ambiguous. The material sequenced was blood. The origin of this receptor is a man in his late teens or twenties with Graves' hyperthyroidism. CDR3 DNA sequence: TGTGCCAGCTGCGGGCTGTCTAGCGGGCAGCCCCAGCATTTT. Its protein product is CASCGLSSGQPQHF.